This T cell receptor beta chain was observed in a study of CD8+ T cells in alopecia areata (dated by TCRdb to 2017 to 2018). Looking at the study overall: In both human patients and the C3H/HeJ mouse model, the study applied high-throughput TCRbeta sequencing to look at T cell clonal expansion in alopecia areata. Scalp clonality was compared among normal scalp (n=4), patchy alopecia areata scalp (n=8), and alopecia totalis/universalis scalp (n=8). TCRbeta CDR3 regions were amplified by immunoSEQ multiplex PCR using 35 Vbeta forward and 13 Jbeta reverse primers. Human TCRbeta sequencing covered scalp tissue and sorted CD4+ and CD8+ peripheral blood T cells from patchy and totalis/universalis alopecia areata patients and healthy controls. RNA came from the PAXgene miRNA kit for fixed scalp, the miRNeasy kit for PBMCs, and the RNeasy kit for mouse skin.

Summary of the overall study and its limitations: Shared TCR sequences between patients were less evident than in mice, which may be partly attributable to HLA diversity in the patient population. Resident alphabeta T cells in normal human skin are also sequenced, complicating scalp TCR repertoire analysis, unlike mouse skin dominated by gammadelta T cells. Higher clonality and more expanded CD8+ clones were observed in lesional scalp than in normal scalp, particularly in alopecia totalis/universalis, a finding suggestive of antigenic drive.

After PBMCs were isolated by density centrifugation and stained for CD3, CD4 and CD8, a FACSAria was used to sort CD4+ and CD8+ T cells. Scalp biopsies and blood samples were provided by unaffected controls. Library generation was performed with the immunoSEQ multiplex PCR assay. For TCR sequencing, RNA was extracted from every sample and reverse transcribed into cDNA to serve as template. First-strand cDNA was synthesized using SuperScript III with a 2:1 mix of oligo-dT and random hexamers. A synthetic immune receptor repertoire was used to measure amplification bias, and any remaining bias was corrected computationally. The authors' analysis ran thus. After raw reads were preprocessed to remove errors, the CDR3 was defined following IMGT conventions as running from the conserved cysteine to phenylalanine. Clonality was computed as 1 minus the Shannon entropy, with the entropy normalized by log2 of the number of productive unique TCRs. Whether each scalp clone was CD4 or CD8 was inferred by checking scalp TCRbeta sequences against the CD4 and CD8 repertoires from sorted blood. TCRdb's version of the immuneACCESS table is confined to in-frame rearrangements and falls short of the full clone set. An unresolved V gene accounts for under half of the shortfall where checked; the remainder is of unknown origin. V and J calls and clone size come straight from that table; D and trimming were deduced from the DNA. This sample gives approximately 98,000 clones in total; roughly 59% of them show up just once. The ten largest clonotypes hold 20% to 25% of the sample.

V is shortened by 1 base, J by 2 bases, and the region joining them spans 6 bases. Inclusive of the bounding cysteine and phenylalanine, the CDR3 is 14 residues long. The kept DNA is CDR3 alone, 42 bases in frame from the first base. CDR1 and CDR2 are drawn from the germline V gene (reference sequence): GTSNPN, SVGIG. With respect to this clone: This receptor's antigen is unknown. Per-base qualities were not stored, and no clone one base away is much larger.

Sequenced: CD8+ T cells sorted from blood. This sequence originates from a human donor in good health. The chain links TRBV30 with TRBJ2-6; TRBD2 might be the D gene, on 6 matching bases. The DNA sequence reads TGTGCCTGGAGTGGGGGGGCTGGGGCCAACGTCCTGACTTTC. It specifies CAWSGGAGANVLTF.